This TCR beta chain came from a study of blood T cell repertoires in COVID-19. Overall study context: Sites in the United States, Italy and Spain provided acute and convalescent COVID-19 samples. Sample material is recorded as cDNA or gDNA derived from T cells, B-cell-depleted T cells, or PBMCs.

This CDR3 spans 15 amino acids. The germline V gene has CDR1 SGHRS and CDR2 YFSETQ. With 1 base clipped from V and 3 bases from J, the junction kept 7 bases outside the gene matches. Original processing notes: The assay estimated nucleated cells by amplifying reference gene primers. TCRdb's table, derived via immunoSEQ multiplex PCR, lists solely in-frame clones and lacks some. V and J calls plus clone size are reproduced from that table; the DNA served to infer D and trimming. The profile shows 30,000 to 40,000 clones, about 80% of them singletons. This TCR was sampled from an elderly man with acute or convalescent COVID-19. Sequencing was carried out using peripheral blood. V and J are TRBV5-1 and TRBJ2-7, with TRBD2 matching over 7 bases. The CDR3 is CASSLFFGGGYEQYF. In DNA, the CDR3 is TGCGCCAGCAGCTTGTTCTTTGGCGGGGGCTACGAGCAGTACTTC. Combining the CDR3 with reference TRBV5-1 and TRBJ2-7 gives the whole variable domain KAGVTQTPRYLIKTRGQQVTLSCSPISGHRSVSWYQQTPGQGLQFLFEYFSETQRNKGNFPGRFSGRQFSNSRSEMNVSTLELGDSALYLCASSLFFGGGYEQYFGPGTRLTVT.